The present TCR beta chain was sequenced within a study of blood T cell repertoires in COVID-19. Study summary: Samples representing acute and convalescent COVID-19 were sourced from the United States, Italy and Spain. T cells, B-cell-depleted T cells, or PBMCs supplied cDNA or gDNA.

Between the trimmed V and J ends, which lost 3 bases and 12 bases, there was a span of 19 bases. In germline, CDR1 is SGHNT, CDR2 YYREEE (reference sequence). The CDR3 is 15 residues long. In the authors' workflow: Counts of nucleated cells, estimated from reference gene primer amplification, were obtained. TCRdb keeps only in-frame clones here, not all; method: immunoSEQ multiplex PCR. The D gene and trimming were derived from the DNA, and the V and J assignments and clone size from that table. The data contain 15,000 to 20,000 clones, 80% to 85% of them singletons. The specimen sequenced was peripheral blood. This sequence originates from a human donor in a cohort sampled during active COVID-19. The chain recombines TRBV5-4 with TRBJ1-6, with a possible D match to TRBD1 (6 bases). The CDR3 DNA reads as TGTGCCAGCAGCTCCTCAGGGCAGGGGACCCTACCCCTCCACTTT. Protein product: CASSSSGQGTLPLHF.